These 12 T cell receptor beta chains originate from one sample sequenced in a study of blood T cell repertoires in COVID-19. Here immunoSEQ multiplex PCR was the method, and the copy in TCRdb shows in-frame clones only, minus some. The sample carries about 430,000 clones, about 88% recorded once. Sample: PBMCs or T cells enriched from blood (not recorded which). The receptors were sampled from a woman between 18 and 30 years old who had been exposed to COVID-19.

The V gene is TRBV18, the J gene TRBJ1-1; D gene ambiguous. CDR1 is KGHSH, CDR2 LQKENI, per germline. The V gene lost 3 bases and the J gene lost 0 bases, with 8 bases spanning the gap. The CDR3 is made up of 14 amino acids. CDR3 DNA sequence: TGTGCCAGCTCACCGGGCGTCTTGAACACTGAAGCTTTCTTT. It is translated as CASSPGVLNTEAFF. Supplemented by reference TRBV18 and TRBJ1-1, the full variable domain reads NAGVMQNPRHLVRRRGQEARLRCSPMKGHSHVYWYRQLPEEGLKFMVYLQKENIIDESGMPKERFSAEFPKEGPSILRIQQVVRGDSAAYFCASSPGVLNTEAFFGQGTRLTVV.

The chain combines TRBV3-1 (or the pseudogene TRBV3-2) with TRBJ2-7; 9 bases match TRBD2. Looked up from germline, CDR1 is LGHDT and CDR2 is YNNKEL (reference sequence). The CDR3 runs to 15 residues. The junction had 1 base not matched to a gene; V was cut back by 0 bases and J by 1 base. The CDR3 loop reads CASSQDLAGSYEQYF. CDR3 sequence (DNA): TGTGCCAGCAGCCAAGATCTAGCGGGGTCCTACGAGCAGTACTTC.

The genes are TRBV27 and TRBJ1-3; D gene ambiguous. The CDR3 runs to 14 residues. V lost 7 bases and J lost 8, with 18 bases in between. Per germline, CDR1 MNHEY and CDR2 SMNVEV (reference sequence). The CDR3 DNA reads TGTGCCAGCATGCTCTCGGGGAACGGGGACACCATATATTTT. The encoded protein is CASMLSGNGDTIYF.

The chain has TRBV11-2 and TRBJ2-1; D perhaps matches TRBD2 (5 bases). The CDR3 loop spans 13 amino acids. Germline CDR1 is SGHAT and CDR2 is FQNNGV. Trimming shortened V by 3 bases and J by 4 bases, and 7 bases separated the two germline ends. The CDR3 loop reads CASSLSGYNEQFF. CDR3 in DNA: TGTGCCAGCAGCTTGTCGGGGTACAATGAGCAGTTCTTC. Together with reference TRBV11-2 and TRBJ2-1, the CDR3 gives the full variable domain: EAGVAQSPRYKIIEKRQSVAFWCNPISGHATLYWYQQILGQGPKLLIQFQNNGVVDDSQLPKDRFSAERLKGVDSTLKIQPAKLEDSAVYLCASSLSGYNEQFFGPGTRLTVL.

V gene TRBV4-1 combines with J gene TRBJ2-2, with 11 bases that match TRBD2. V was clipped by 4 bases and J by 0 bases; unmatched bases: 13. The CDR3 loop spans 20 amino acids. The germline CDR1 and CDR2 sequences are MGHRA and YSYEKL. Here the CDR3 reads CASSPLGGVAGGTNTGELFF. The CDR3 bases are TGCGCCAGCAGCCCCCTGGGTGGGGTAGCGGGAGGGACGAACACCGGGGAGCTGTTTTTT.

The chain employs TRBV9 and TRBJ1-1; tentative D call: TRBD1 (5 bases). V dropped 0 bases and J dropped 0 bases, with 9 bases sitting between them. The CDR3 sequence is 15 residues long. Germline V lookup: CDR1 SGDLS, CDR2 YYNGEE. The CDR3 coding sequence is TGTGCCAGCAGCGTAGACGGGGGGGTGAACACTGAAGCTTTCTTT. This translates into CASSVDGGVNTEAFF.

The J gene is TRBJ1-5, the V gene TRBV28; possibly TRBD1 for D (6 bases). Germline V gene data show CDR1 as MDHEN and CDR2 as SYDVKM. V was clipped by 3 bases and J by 7 bases, with 13 bases between them. This CDR3 spans 14 amino acids. Here the CDR3 reads CASSLSRGNQPQHF. CDR3 nucleotides: TGTGCCAGCAGTTTGAGCAGGGGAAACCAGCCCCAGCATTTT.

The chain joins TRBV3-1 (or the pseudogene TRBV3-2) to TRBJ2-7; D is unresolved. V lost 1 base and J 0 bases, leaving 10 bases between the germline ends. CDR3 size: 15 residues. Germline V CDR1 and CDR2: LGHDT, YNNKEL (reference sequence). The CDR3 reads CASSQGVRISYEQYF. As DNA, the CDR3 is TGTGCCAGCAGCCAAGGGGTGCGGATCTCCTACGAGCAGTACTTC.

The chain couples TRBV3-1 (or the pseudogene TRBV3-2) to TRBJ1-2; D possibly corresponds to TRBD1 (6 bases). Germline CDR1 and CDR2: LGHDT and YNNKEL (reference sequence). The CDR3 runs to 14 residues. The germline V and J ends were trimmed by 1 base and 6 bases, with 12 bases remaining between them. The CDR3 spells CASSQVQGTDGYTF. In nucleotides, the CDR3 is TGTGCCAGCAGCCAAGTGCAGGGGACGGATGGCTACACCTTC.

The chain couples TRBV6-5 to TRBJ2-5; 7 positions agree with TRBD2. The CDR3 is made up of 14 amino acids. Germline CDR1 reads MNHEY; CDR2 reads SVGAGI. The trim removed 4 bases at V and 2 bases at J, leaving 4 bases unmatched. CDR3 DNA: TGTGCCAGCAGTTCCTCTAGCGGACAAGAGACCCAGTACTTC. Translated: CASSSSSGQETQYF.

The V and J genes are TRBV28 and TRBJ2-5, with D possibly matching TRBD1 (6 bases). Germline V CDR1 and CDR2: MDHEN, SYDVKM. This CDR3 has 12 residues. The V and J ends lost 5 bases and 13 bases respectively, with 17 bases between them. DNA for the CDR3: TGTGCCAGCAGTCCAGGGACAACTCTTAGGTACTTC. This sequence encodes CASSPGTTLRYF.

The chain has TRBV5-1 and TRBJ1-6, with D unresolved. Germline V CDR1 and CDR2: SGHRS, YFSETQ. This CDR3 has 16 amino acids. Trimming cost V 0 bases and J 0 bases, with 7 bases left between them. The CDR3 region is CASSLVGSSYNSPLHF. CDR3 in DNA: TGCGCCAGCAGCTTGGTTGGGAGCTCCTATAATTCACCCCTCCACTTT.